The 9 T cell receptor beta chains below all came from one sample that was sequenced in a study of blood T cell repertoires in COVID-19. TCRdb's copy holds only in-frame clones and misses some; the assay was immunoSEQ multiplex PCR. The data contain 270,000 or so clones, roughly 86% of them seen just once; the ten biggest clones take up approximately 8.2%. Input material: peripheral blood. The receptors originated from a man aged 35-49 years with active or convalescent COVID-19.

The chain carries TRBV11-3 and TRBJ2-7; D uncertain. V was cut by 8 bases and J by 3 bases, with 8 bases left in between. The CDR3 is 11 amino acids. Germline CDR1 and CDR2: SGHNT and YENEEA. CDR3 bases: TGTGCCAGCGCAGATATCTACGAGCAGTACTTC. Protein: CASADIYEQYF. Filled out from reference TRBV11-3 and TRBJ2-7, the complete variable domain reads EAGVVQSPRYKIIEKKQPVAFWCNPISGHNTLYWYLQNLGQGPELLIRYENEEAVDDSQLPKDRFSAERLKGVDSTLKIQPAELGDSAVYLCASADIYEQYFGPGTRLTVT.

This clone occurred a few times. The chain carries TRBV5-1 and TRBJ2-3; D possibly corresponds to TRBD1 (6 bases). CDR1 SGHRS and CDR2 YFSETQ come from the germline V gene. V was shortened by 5 bases and J by 5 bases, with 18 bases between the two germline ends. This CDR3 region has 15 residues. CDR3 protein: CASSAGTRTGDTQYF. DNA of the CDR3: TGCGCCAGCAGTGCCGGGACACGGACTGGAGATACGCAGTATTTT. The variable domain in full, with the rest retrieved from reference TRBV5-1 and TRBJ2-3, is KAGVTQTPRYLIKTRGQQVTLSCSPISGHRSVSWYQQTPGQGLQFLFEYFSETQRNKGNFPGRFSGRQFSNSRSEMNVSTLELGDSALYLCASSAGTRTGDTQYFGPGTRLTVL.

A single count supports this clone. Other DNA sequences of this sample code for an identical CDR3. The gene calls are TRBV28 and TRBJ2-7; 8 positions agree with TRBD1. Looked up from germline, CDR1 is MDHEN and CDR2 is SYDVKM. Germline trimming cut 5 bases from V and 2 bases from J; bases unmatched to any gene: 2. The CDR3 contains 13 residues. CDR3 in amino acids: CASSRGQAYEQYF. CDR3 in DNA: TGTGCCAGCAGTCGGGGACAGGCCTACGAGCAGTACTTC.

This chain links TRBV3-1 (or the pseudogene TRBV3-2) with TRBJ2-3, with 7 nucleotides matching TRBD2. CDR1 is LGHDT and CDR2 is YNNKEL in the germline V gene (reference sequence). J lost 2 bases, V lost 4 bases, and 12 bases had no gene match. The CDR3 consists of 17 residues. The DNA for the CDR3 is TGTGCCAGCAGCCCCTATATCACCAGCGGGGACACAGATACGCAGTATTTT. This translates into CASSPYITSGDTDTQYF.

CDR3 sequence reads: CSASLDRKNQPQHF. The CDR3 DNA follows: TGCAGTGCTAGTTTGGACAGGAAAAATCAGCCCCAGCATTTT. The chain employs TRBV20-1 and TRBJ1-5, with TRBD1 matching over 7 bases. CDR3 length: 14 amino acids. Trimming removed 3 bases from V and 4 bases from J; junction bases left unmatched: 6. In germline, CDR1 is DFQATT, CDR2 SNEGSKA (reference sequence).

V gene TRBV9 combines with J gene TRBJ2-2; 10 bases match TRBD2. After removal of 0 bases from V and 0 bases from J, the junction contained 8 bases not matched to a gene. This CDR3 contains 19 residues. Germline loops: CDR1 SGDLS, CDR2 YYNGEE. The CDR3 protein is CASSVVGSGGLANTGELFF. The CDR3, as DNA: TGTGCCAGCAGCGTAGTCGGTAGCGGGGGGCTCGCGAACACCGGGGAGCTGTTTTTT.

The V gene is TRBV19, the J gene TRBJ1-4; 8 nucleotides line up with TRBD1. CDR3 length: 15 amino acids. CDR1 is LNHDA and CDR2 is SQIVND in the germline V gene (reference sequence). The J segment lost 8 bases and the V segment lost 1 base, leaving 6 bases of the junction unmatched. CDR3: CASSIGAGGDEKLFF. The CDR3 DNA sequence: TGTGCCAGTAGTATAGGGGCAGGGGGCGACGAAAAACTGTTTTTT.

Details on this clone: Lacking the conserved final phenylalanine or tryptophan, this CDR3 likely reflects a read error. No DNA is shown, since the ends of the CDR3 on it are uncertain; the CDR3 is the one TCRdb lists. The CDR3 spells CATSDFRQG. The J gene is TRBJ1-5, the V gene TRBV24-1; TRBD1, the D gene given by the table, was not confirmed from the DNA. CDR1 and CDR2 (germline): KGHDR, SFDVKD. The CDR3 has 9 amino acids, counting both end residues.

The chain has TRBV5-1 and TRBJ1-4; 7 bases line up with TRBD1. Germline CDR1 reads SGHRS; CDR2 reads YFSETQ. Unmatched junction bases numbered 7, after V lost 4 bases and J lost 7 bases. The length of the CDR3 is 14 residues. CDR3 nucleotide sequence: TGCGCCAGCAGCCGTCAGGGGGAGCGTGAAAAACTGTTTTTT. Its translation is CASSRQGEREKLFF. The full variable domain, with the rest looked up from reference TRBV5-1 and TRBJ1-4, is KAGVTQTPRYLIKTRGQQVTLSCSPISGHRSVSWYQQTPGQGLQFLFEYFSETQRNKGNFPGRFSGRQFSNSRSEMNVSTLELGDSALYLCASSRQGEREKLFFGSGTQLSVL.